These T cell receptor beta chains were read from a single sample in a study of CD8+ T cells in alopecia areata. Data came from immunoSEQ multiplex PCR; TCRdb stores just in-frame clones and leaves some out. The data hold about 150,000 clones, with approximately 50% observed a single time. Sequenced input: CD4+ T cells sorted from blood. These TCRs come from a human donor with alopecia areata. Each CDR3 is given without its conserved first and last residue. D genes are given only for firm matches.

>NA|TRBJ2-7|TRBV5-6
ASRRDGAFGYGEQY
>NA|TRBJ1-1|TRBV30
AWGSGRAF
>TRBD1|TRBJ2-7|TRBV4-1
ASSLDGQGAYEQY
>TRBD2|TRBJ2-1|TRBV5-1
ASRLLAGGSYNEQF
>NA|TRBJ2-6|TRBV9
ASSPRMTSGANVLT
>TRBD1|TRBJ2-7|TRBV28
ASREKDRTF
>TRBD1|TRBJ2-1|TRBV5-1
ASSLENNRDREF
>NA|TRBJ2-1|TRBV2
ASSEVRAEQF
>TRBD1|TRBJ1-5|TRBV27
ASSRDRAGNQPQH
>NA|TRBJ2-7|TRBV15
ATSMSLRGTYEQY
>NA|TRBJ2-7|TRBV2
ASSEVKFGYEQY
>TRBD1|TRBJ1-2|TRBV29-1
SVDDTGDYGYT
>NA|TRBJ2-5|TRBV5-1
ASSPVPGLQETQY
>NA|TRBJ1-2|TRBV6-5
ASRLQGRGYT
>NA|TRBJ1-2|TRBV28
ASNEDGIRGYT
>NA|TRBJ1-2|TRBV10-3
AISELGTNQKNGYT
>NA|TRBJ1-1|TRBV27
ASSSIRRGMNTEAF
>NA|TRBJ2-5|TRBV4-2
ASSQVGGSQETQY
>NA|TRBJ2-3|TRBV7-2
ASSSTDTQY
>TRBD2|TRBJ2-1|TRBV4-2
ASSQGGFSGSGDEQF
>NA|TRBJ2-5|TRBV28
ASTGPLETQY
>TRBD2|TRBJ2-1|TRBV28
ASRTGGSTVNEQF
>NA|TRBJ2-1|TRBV6-5
ASSYSWVNEQF